This TCR beta chain was identified in a study of T cells in women clearing cervical HPV infection (dated by TCRdb to between 2017 and 2018). Broadly, across the study: The cases were fewer than 30 women with histologically confirmed HPV16-related CIN3 or worse, and 2 of these cases were invasive cancers. This exploratory proof-of-principle case-control study, nested within the Guanacaste HPV Natural History Study in Costa Rica, compared TCR repertoires among women with different cervical HPV16 outcomes. The parent cohort enrolled about 9,700 women aged 18 or older in Guanacaste, Costa Rica, in about 1993 to 1994 and followed the women for 7 to 8 years. Among cases, blood sampling came a median of roughly 140 days after lesion detection, with an interquartile range of about 80 to 220 days. Since HLA typing was available for only a few women, HLA type could not be ruled out as a confounder. A median age of nearly 35 years was observed in cases versus approximately 38 in controls, and no significant differences in baseline characteristics were found. The controls were about two dozen women whose single incident HPV16 infection cleared within 12 months with no development of precancer or cancer. Blood from cases was drawn at the visit where the lesion was first identified, while blood from controls was drawn once the infection was no longer detected. Cases were matched to controls by age within five years and by the year the sample was collected. Five blinded duplicates per group were added as quality controls, so that approximately 60 samples were obtained: around 50 participants and approximately 10 replicates. Study-wide findings and limitations: Random forest classifiers combining richness and V gene abundances distinguished cases from controls with an estimated AUC of about 0.79. The cross-sectional design could not show whether associations preceded infection or resulted from it; effector/memory subsets and HPV-specific T cells were not isolated. Because the number of T cells per sample was unknown, the richness differences could reflect varying T-cell content rather than repertoire biology. TCR repertoire richness was significantly higher in CIN3+ cases than in controls across sequencing depths, while evenness did not differ.

A remark on this clone: Its cognate antigen has yet to be identified.

Every participant had a single incident cervical HPV16 infection, and women with prevalent HPV16 infections were excluded. Cervical HPV DNA was detected with MY09/MY11 PCR, and genotyping was done by dot-blot hybridization. Fifteen mL of heparinized blood were centrifuged, and the buffy coat was aliquoted, frozen at -30°C, then stored at -80°C. Genomic DNA was extracted from buffy coat specimens using QIAGEN kits. TCR beta CDR3 regions were amplified by multiplex PCR using the immunoSEQ assay from an average of approximately 1,200 ng genomic DNA per sample. To correct primer bias, the assay used a complete synthetic TCR repertoire to set an amplification baseline. The amplicons were sequenced using the Illumina platform. Per the original workflow: Sequence errors were corrected by clustering with frequency ratios and a modified nearest-neighbor algorithm, and the sequences were then analyzed in the immunoSEQ Analyzer using IMGT gene definitions. At each rarefaction depth, TCR richness and evenness were averaged across 20 rarefaction repeats, and samples with fewer sequences than that depth were excluded. Relative abundances of V, D and J genes were compared between groups using Wilcoxon rank sum tests, with FDR correction applied. For the blinded duplicates, the intraclass correlation was 95.6% for TCR richness and averaged approximately 76% across 70 or so gene segments. TCRdb re-hosts the immuneACCESS table, in-frame sequences only. Its copies lack some clones; in the studies checked, an unresolved V gene accounts for under half of them, and the cause for the rest is not known. Clone size and the V and J calls come from that table; the DNA yielded D and trimming. The sample has about 37,000 clones on record. The ten largest account for roughly 1.5% of the sample.

This clonotype was sampled from a woman between 18 and 70 years old with a cervical HPV16 infection that either progressed to CIN3+ or cleared (not recorded which). The specimen sequenced was blood buffy coat.

CDR3 loop: CSAREQGNSPLHF. CDR3 DNA, as far as it was read: TGCAGTGCTAGAGAACAGGGTAATTCACCC. This chain joins TRBV20-1 to TRBJ1-6, and possibly TRBD1, on 6 matching bases. The CDR3 goes on 3 residues after the read ends, and that part is filled in from the germline J gene. The CDR3 has 13 amino acids, counting the end cysteine and phenylalanine. Shown are 30 bases from within the CDR3, in frame from base 1. The V end loses 0 bases and the J end loses 6 bases, and a stretch of 6 bases separates them. CDR1 and CDR2 (DFQATT, SNEGSKA) derive from the germline V gene (reference sequence).